The 13 T cell receptor beta chains reported below all come from one sample, sequenced in a study of Ad26.COV2.S vaccination and SARS-CoV-2 variants. Repertoires were generated with immunoSEQ multiplex PCR, while TCRdb's copy carries only in-frame clones and drops some. Of about 350,000 clones in the sample, 70% to 90% were seen once. The treatment denotes: around 19 received Ad26.COV2.S at low or high dose, single or two shots; several received placebo; per-sample allocation not given. Samples analyzed were those drawn on day 63 after the first vaccine or placebo injection. The specimen comprised peripheral blood, sampled in a trial of Ad26.COV2.S vaccine versus placebo. These receptors were obtained from a person aged 18-65 years who received the Ad26.COV2.S COVID-19 vaccine or a placebo.

This chain uses TRBV7-9 with TRBJ2-2, with 7 bases lining up with TRBD2. Germline V gene data show CDR1 as SEHNR and CDR2 as FQNEAQ (reference sequence). The CDR3 sequence is 16 residues long. V was clipped by 0 bases and J by 6 bases; unmatched bases: 7. The CDR3 DNA reads as TGTGCCAGCAGCTTAGCGAAAGGACTAGGTTCCGGGGAGCTGTTTTTT. Translation gives CASSLAKGLGSGELFF.

This clone was seen just once. The CDR3 reads CASSLGRDRANYGYTF. CDR3 bases: TGTGCCAGCAGCTTAGGCCGGGACAGGGCGAACTATGGCTACACCTTC. The rearrangement uses TRBV5-4 and TRBJ1-2, with 9 bases that match TRBD1. Trimming cost V 2 bases and J 2 bases; bases outside gene matches: 7. The CDR3 totals 16 residues. CDR1 is SGHNT and CDR2 is YYREEE in the germline V gene (reference sequence).

The chain couples TRBV7-9 to TRBJ2-2; a possible D gene is TRBD1 (6 bases). V lost 3 bases, J lost 3 bases, and 8 bases lay in between. Per germline, CDR1 SEHNR and CDR2 FQNEAQ (reference sequence). This CDR3 has 14 amino acids. Here the CDR3 DNA reads TGTGCCAGCAGCTTGGGGGCGGACACCGGGGAGCTGTTTTTT. Translating gives CASSLGADTGELFF.

This clone showed up just a few times. V and J are TRBV7-2 and TRBJ2-5; possible D gene TRBD1, 6 bases. V was cut by 5 bases and J by 2 bases, with 15 bases left in between. CDR1 and CDR2 from the germline V gene are SGHTA and FQGNSA. This CDR3 is 15 amino acids long. DNA of the CDR3: TGTGCCAGCAGCCCCCAACTGGACAGACAAGAGACCCAGTACTTC. Its translation: CASSPQLDRQETQYF.

The chain carries TRBV15 and TRBJ1-5; D is ambiguous. Germline assignment: CDR1 LNHNV and CDR2 YYDKDF (reference sequence). The CDR3 is 11 residues long. Trimming pared 8 bases from V and 5 bases from J, leaving 7 bases between. The CDR3 loop reads CATGPDQPQHF. CDR3 coding DNA: TGTGCCACCGGCCCGGATCAGCCCCAGCATTTT.

This clone showed up just once. The chain couples TRBV19 to TRBJ1-2, with 10 bases matching TRBD1. Germline CDR1 and CDR2: LNHDA and SQIVND (reference sequence). V was clipped by 7 bases and J by 1 base; unmatched bases: 3. CDR3 size: 14 residues. The CDR3 loop is CASNRDRGNYGYTF. CDR3 nucleotide sequence: TGTGCCAGTAACCGGGACAGGGGTAACTATGGCTACACCTTC.

Ten or more counts support this clone. The chain has TRBV7-9 and TRBJ2-7, with TRBD1 as a possible D gene (5 bases). Trimming shortened V by 5 bases and J by 5 bases, and 13 bases separated the two germline ends. Germline V gives CDR1 SEHNR, CDR2 FQNEAQ (reference sequence). The CDR3 has 13 amino acids. CDR3 amino acids: CASSPPGRDEQYF. CDR3 in DNA: TGTGCCAGCAGCCCCCCGGGCAGGGACGAGCAGTACTTC.

J is TRBJ1-1 and V is TRBV5-1; D not resolved. Trimming cost V 2 bases and J 1 base, with 6 bases left between them. This CDR3 is 13 amino acids long. Germline values: CDR1 SGHRS, CDR2 YFSETQ. The CDR3 region is CASSFTTNTEAFF. Here the CDR3 DNA reads TGCGCCAGCAGCTTCACGACGAACACTGAAGCTTTCTTT.

The chain employs TRBV9 and TRBJ2-2; TRBD2 might be the D (5 bases). Germline V gene sequence: CDR1 SGDLS, CDR2 YYNGEE. V was pared by 2 bases and J by 4 bases, with 9 bases between. This CDR3 comprises 14 residues. CDR3 nucleotides: TGTGCCAGCAGCGTCGGACTCCCCACCGGGGAGCTGTTTTTT. It specifies CASSVGLPTGELFF.

This clone was observed a few times. The V and J genes are TRBV23-1 and TRBJ2-1; D ambiguous. TRBV23-1 is assigned to the ORF class and has an uncertain function. The CDR3 has 20 residues. The V end lost 3 bases, the J end lost 2 bases, and 26 bases lay between the germline ends. The CDR3 region is CASSHIMTVTMTYTYNEQFF. In DNA, the CDR3 is TGCGCCAGCAGTCATATCATGACTGTGACAATGACCTATACCTACAATGAGCAGTTCTTC.

The rearrangement uses TRBV29-1 and TRBJ2-5; 9 bases map to TRBD1. Trimming removed 7 bases from V and 1 base from J; junction bases left unmatched: 1. The CDR3 spans 12 residues. Germline V lookup: CDR1 SQVTM, CDR2 ANQGSEA. DNA of the CDR3: TGCAGCGGGACAGGGGCCCAAGAGACCCAGTACTTC. Its translation: CSGTGAQETQYF.

This clone was counted between two and nine times. The gene calls are TRBV15 and TRBJ2-5; 12 bases are a match to TRBD1. The CDR3 sequence is 17 residues long. CDR1 LNHNV and CDR2 YYDKDF come from the germline V gene (reference sequence). Losses at the gene ends were 0 bases for V and 5 bases for J; bases not matched to a gene: 7. CDR3 in amino acids: CATSREGDRGRGETQYF. CDR3 nucleotide sequence: TGTGCCACCAGCAGAGAGGGGGACAGGGGGCGAGGGGAGACCCAGTACTTC.

The rearrangement uses TRBV11-3 and TRBJ1-3; the D is unclear. The CDR3 contains 15 residues. Germline CDR1 SGHNT, CDR2 YENEEA. V gave up 3 bases and J gave up 0 bases, with 9 bases separating them. Here the CDR3 DNA reads TGTGCCAGCAGCTTGGACCACGTCTCTGGAAACACCATATATTTT. Translation: CASSLDHVSGNTIYF. The variable domain in full, completed from reference TRBV11-3 and TRBJ1-3, reads EAGVVQSPRYKIIEKKQPVAFWCNPISGHNTLYWYLQNLGQGPELLIRYENEEAVDDSQLPKDRFSAERLKGVDSTLKIQPAELGDSAVYLCASSLDHVSGNTIYFGEGSWLTVV.